The entry that follows covers one TCR beta chain sequence. The antigen is unknown. The entry originates in a study of T cells after posttransplantation cyclophosphamide. Trimming stripped 1 base from V and 4 bases from J, with 13 bases between. This CDR3 has 15 amino acids. Germline assignment: CDR1 LGHNA and CDR2 YSLEER. Study-level results: Donor-recipient repertoire similarity was low at 1-2 months, rising over year one. Recipient CMV seropositivity and CMV reactivation strongly tracked TRB clonality.

The table came from immunoSEQ multiplex PCR; TCRdb's copy has only in-frame clones and leaves some out. There are around 16,000 clones in the sample; roughly 83% occur only once, and around 5% lies in the top ten. Methotrexate plus calcineurin inhibitor accompanied controls' myeloablative marrow transplants; sampling was 1 year later. The TCR originated in a male patient under 35 who received an allogeneic stem cell transplant from a related donor, was CMV-positive, and had no GVHD. Some T cells may be transferred from the graft donor. This specimen consisted of PBMCs, obtained roughly 350 days after allogeneic stem cell transplant with calcineurin inhibitor and methotrexate. The V and J genes are TRBV4-3 and TRBJ1-1; D ambiguous. The CDR3 DNA sequence: TGCGCCAGCAGCCAAGGGGGAGGCTGGGCCACTGAAGCTTTCTTT. This codes for CASSQGGGWATEAFF.